Presented here are 29 T cell receptor beta chains from one specimen sequenced in a study of blood T cell repertoires in COVID-19. Only in-frame clones appear in the TCRdb table, and some are missing; sequencing was by immunoSEQ multiplex PCR. This sample has 160,000 or so clones, with approximately 93% found just once. Sample: peripheral blood. These receptor sequences come from a woman in her sixties with COVID-19, enrolled during active disease.

V usage is TRBV7-2 and J usage is TRBJ1-5; TRBD1 matches 7 bases. In germline, CDR1 is SGHTA, CDR2 FQGNSA. The CDR3 is made up of 14 amino acids. V shed 5 bases and J 6 bases; nucleotides not matched to a gene: 7. The CDR3 DNA sequence: TGTGCCAGCAGCCAGGGGGGTCGGGTTCAGCCCCAGCATTTT. Translation: CASSQGGRVQPQHF.

Remarks on this clone: A junction boundary mismatches the germline segment, possibly from a read error. The chain links TRBV7-7 to TRBJ2-3; 12 nucleotides match TRBD2. Germline V gene sequence: CDR1 SSHAT, CDR2 FNYEAQ (reference sequence). The length of the CDR3 is 15 residues. The CDR3 DNA sequence: TGTGCTAGCAGCCCGAGACTAGCGGGGGCCAGGACGCAGTATTTT. As protein: CASSPRLAGARTQYF.

The V gene is TRBV5-1, the J gene TRBJ2-7, with D possibly matching TRBD1 (5 bases). Trimming left V 0 bases short and J 5 bases short, with 15 bases between. The CDR3 runs to 15 residues. Germline lookup yields CDR1 SGHRS and CDR2 YFSETQ. Here the CDR3 reads CASSLEYAGPNEQYF. CDR3 sequence (DNA): TGCGCCAGCAGCTTGGAATATGCAGGGCCTAACGAGCAGTACTTC.

The chain couples TRBV6-2 or TRBV6-3 to TRBJ2-7; possible D gene TRBD1, 6 bases. The V and J ends lost 0 bases and 2 bases respectively, with 14 bases between them. This CDR3 contains 16 residues. Germline CDR1 is MNHEY and CDR2 is SVGEGT. The CDR3 region is CASSYSTRTATYEQYF. For the CDR3, the DNA is TGTGCCAGCAGTTACTCAACCCGGACAGCCACCTACGAGCAGTACTTC.

This rearrangement joins TRBV28 to TRBJ2-1, with a tentative D call TRBD2 (7 bases). The CDR3 is 14 residues long. Germline loops: CDR1 MDHEN, CDR2 SYDVKM. V was pared by 6 bases and J by 3 bases, with 12 bases between. CDR3 protein: CASRSGGYYNEQFF. The DNA of the CDR3 is TGTGCCAGCAGATCGGGGGGCTACTACAATGAGCAGTTCTTC.

The chain joins TRBV5-5 to TRBJ2-5; TRBD2 is a possible D gene (6 bases). The CDR3 covers 13 residues. Trimming took off 0 bases at V and 8 bases at J, with 11 bases between the two ends. Germline V gives CDR1 SGHKS, CDR2 YYEKEE (reference sequence). Written as DNA, the CDR3 is TGTGCCAGCAGCTTGGCGGACGGACTAACCCAGTACTTC. Translated: CASSLADGLTQYF. The complete variable domain, with remaining parts taken from reference TRBV5-5 and TRBJ2-5, reads DAGVTQSPTHLIKTRGQQVTLRCSPISGHKSVSWYQQVLGQGPQFIFQYYEKEERGRGNFPDRFSARQFPNYSSELNVNALLLGDSALYLCASSLADGLTQYFGPGTRLLVL.

V usage is TRBV7-6 and J usage is TRBJ2-2; 9 positions match TRBD2. The CDR3 is made up of 16 amino acids. V was clipped by 1 base and J by 4 bases; unmatched bases: 4. Germline CDR1 reads SGHVS; CDR2 reads FNYEAQ. In nucleotides, the CDR3 is TGTGCCAGCAGCTTAGTAGTAGCGGGGGTCACCGGGGAGCTGTTTTTT. Residues: CASSLVVAGVTGELFF.

The gene calls are TRBV19 and TRBJ2-7; D might be TRBD2 (6 bases). CDR3 length: 13 amino acids. The V end lost 2 bases, the J end lost 7 bases, and 12 bases lay between the germline ends. The germline V gene has CDR1 LNHDA and CDR2 SQIVND (reference sequence). The CDR3 nucleotides read TGTGCCAGTAGTATAATGCCTAGCGCGGAGCAGTACTTC. Protein sequence: CASSIMPSAEQYF.

The chain carries TRBV11-2 and TRBJ2-5; D may be TRBD1 (6 bases). The V end was cut by 1 base, the J end by 5 bases, with 14 bases between. Germline-derived CDR1 and CDR2 are SGHAT and FQNNGV. The CDR3 is 15 residues long. The CDR3 sequence: CASSLAWGQWETQYF. In DNA, the CDR3 is TGTGCCAGCAGCTTAGCGTGGGGGCAATGGGAGACCCAGTACTTC.

Worth noting for this clone: At the DNA level, this CDR3 is encoded by other sequences in the same sample as well. The chain joins TRBV11-2 to TRBJ1-1; TRBD1 aligns across 8 bases. Per germline, CDR1 SGHAT and CDR2 FQNNGV. Trimming removed 3 bases from V and 3 bases from J; junction bases left unmatched: 0. The CDR3 length is 13 residues. CDR3 in DNA: TGTGCCAGCAGCTTGGACAGGGACACTGAAGCTTTCTTT. Protein sequence: CASSLDRDTEAFF.

A single count supports this clone. The CDR3 DNA is TGTGCCAGCAGCCAACTGTTGACAGGGGGAGCTTTCTTT. It translates to CASSQLLTGGAFF. The genes are TRBV14 and TRBJ1-1; TRBD1 matches at 9 bases. Per the germline V gene, CDR1 is SGHDN and CDR2 is FVKESK. After removal of 2 bases from V and 10 bases from J, the junction contained 5 bases not matched to a gene. The CDR3 is 13 amino acids. Full variable domain (rest looked up from reference TRBV14 and TRBJ1-1): EAGVTQFPSHSVIEKGQTVTLRCDPISGHDNLYWYRRVMGKEIKFLLHFVKESKQDESGMPNNRFLAERTGGTYSTLKVQPAELEDSGVYFCASSQLLTGGAFFGQGTRLTVV.

V usage is TRBV27 and J usage is TRBJ1-1; TRBD1 matches at 9 bases. Trimming removed 7 bases from V and 4 bases from J; junction bases left unmatched: 1. Germline CDR1 and CDR2: MNHEY and SMNVEV (reference sequence). CDR3 size: 12 residues. Here the CDR3 DNA reads TGTGCCAGCAAACAGGGGGCCACTGAAGCTTTCTTT. As protein: CASKQGATEAFF.

The V gene is TRBV29-1, the J gene TRBJ1-2, with D possibly matching TRBD1 (6 bases). CDR3 length equals 13 residues. Germline loops: CDR1 SQVTM, CDR2 ANQGSEA. V shed 7 bases and J shed 4 bases, with 16 bases lying between them. CDR3 residues: CSANVQGFYGYTF. For the CDR3, the DNA is TGCAGCGCGAATGTACAGGGTTTCTATGGCTACACCTTC.

This clone was detected once. This rearrangement joins TRBV7-3 to TRBJ1-3; a possible D gene is TRBD1 (5 bases). CDR3 length: 13 amino acids. Trimming removed 5 bases at V and 2 bases at J, with 7 bases between. From germline, CDR1 is SGHTA and CDR2 FQGTGA. The CDR3 is CASSPGAGNTIYF. In nucleotides, the CDR3 is TGTGCCAGCAGCCCGGGGGCTGGAAACACCATATATTTT. Full variable domain (rest looked up from reference TRBV7-3 and TRBJ1-3): GAGVSQTPSNKVTEKGKYVELRCDPISGHTALYWYRQSLGQGPEFLIYFQGTGAADDSGLPNDRFFAVRPEGSVSTLKIQRTERGDSAVYLCASSPGAGNTIYFGEGSWLTVV.

This chain links TRBV5-1 with TRBJ2-2, with D perhaps TRBD2 (5 bases). Trimming pared 6 bases from V and 4 bases from J, leaving 13 bases between. CDR1 is SGHRS, CDR2 YFSETQ, per germline. The CDR3 consists of 14 residues. The CDR3 protein is CASTSSGLTGELFF. The CDR3 DNA reads as TGCGCCAGCACGAGCTCAGGACTCACCGGGGAGCTGTTTTTT.

This clone occurred once. The V gene is TRBV5-4, the J gene TRBJ2-7; 8 bases match TRBD2. This CDR3 comprises 16 residues. The V segment lost 0 bases and the J segment 3 bases; nucleotides outside the gene matches: 8. Germline V gives CDR1 SGHNT, CDR2 YYREEE (reference sequence). Here the CDR3 DNA reads TGTGCCAGCAGCTTGGTTGTTAGCGGGGATGGCTACGAGCAGTACTTC. Amino acid sequence: CASSLVVSGDGYEQYF.

The chain employs TRBV10-3 and TRBJ2-2; the match to TRBD2 covers 12 bases. The V and J ends lost 4 bases and 4 bases, in that order; junction bases with no gene match: 4. Germline CDR1 and CDR2: ENHRY and SYGVKD. This CDR3 spans 16 amino acids. The CDR3 region has the DNA TGTGCCATCAGTGCTAGCGGGGGGGCCCGCACCGGGGAGCTGTTTTTT. Residues: CAISASGGARTGELFF.

This chain links TRBV5-1 with TRBJ1-4; possibly TRBD1 for D (5 bases). CDR1 and CDR2 from the germline V gene are SGHRS and YFSETQ. The V gene lost 3 bases and the J gene lost 10 bases, with 16 bases spanning the gap. The CDR3 has 14 residues. CDR3 coding DNA: TGCGCCAGCAGCTCGGACATGAAAGTGGGAAAACTGTTTTTT. Protein sequence: CASSSDMKVGKLFF.

The CDR3 region has the DNA TGTGCCAGCAGCTTGCTACAGGGGATCTCCTACGAGCAGTACTTC. This sequence encodes CASSLLQGISYEQYF. The chain carries TRBV7-9 and TRBJ2-7; TRBD1 matches at 7 bases. The CDR3 totals 15 residues. Germline CDR1 reads SEHNR; CDR2 reads FQNEAQ (reference sequence). Germline trimming cut 3 bases from V and 0 bases from J; bases unmatched to any gene: 5.

J is TRBJ1-4 and V is TRBV18, with 7 bases fitting TRBD1. The trim removed 1 base at V and 3 bases at J, leaving 2 bases unmatched. The germline V gene has CDR1 KGHSH and CDR2 LQKENI. This CDR3 is built from 15 residues. The CDR3 here is CASSPRDRPNEKLFF. CDR3 in DNA: TGTGCCAGCTCACCACGGGACAGACCTAATGAAAAACTGTTTTTT.

V gene TRBV4-3 combines with J gene TRBJ1-4; 11 nucleotides agree with TRBD1. V shed 1 base, J shed 10 bases, and the junction held 8 bases outside the gene matches. This CDR3 contains 16 residues. Germline V lookup: CDR1 LGHNA, CDR2 YSLEER. CDR3 sequence: CASSQARDRGYGKLFF. Here the CDR3 DNA reads TGCGCCAGCAGCCAAGCCCGGGACAGGGGGTACGGAAAACTGTTTTTT.

This clone was seen a few times. This sequence joins TRBV7-2 and TRBJ1-5; D is possibly TRBD1 (6 bases). The germline V gene encodes CDR1 SGHTA and CDR2 FQGNSA. Trimming stripped 0 bases from V and 3 bases from J, with 12 bases between. The CDR3 loop spans 16 amino acids. This chain's CDR3 is CASSLAPRGNNQPQHF. For the CDR3, the DNA is TGTGCCAGCAGCTTAGCGCCCAGGGGTAACAATCAGCCCCAGCATTTT.

As DNA, the CDR3 is TGTGCCATCAGTGATACAGGGGGCCGAAATGAAAAACTGTTTTTT. Residues: CAISDTGGRNEKLFF. The chain couples TRBV10-3 to TRBJ1-4; 9 positions agree with TRBD1. Germline-derived CDR1 and CDR2 are ENHRY and SYGVKD. This CDR3 region has 15 residues. Trimming removed 3 bases from V and 5 bases from J; junction bases left unmatched: 4.

The DNA of the CDR3 is TGTGCCAGCAGCTTAGACGGTATCTCTGGAAACACCATATATTTT. This sequence encodes CASSLDGISGNTIYF. The chain combines TRBV7-6 with TRBJ1-3, with unresolved D. The CDR3 covers 15 residues. Trimming pared 1 base from V and 0 bases from J, leaving 7 bases between. Per the germline V gene, CDR1 is SGHVS and CDR2 is FNYEAQ.

CDR3 in amino acids: CASSLGLGNQPQHF. In DNA, the CDR3 is TGTGCCAGCAGCTTGGGTCTTGGCAATCAGCCCCAGCATTTT. The chain uses TRBV5-4 and TRBJ1-5; D unresolved. The ends were cut back, 0 bases at V and 2 bases at J, with 6 bases in the middle. The CDR3 has 14 residues. The germline CDR1 and CDR2 sequences are SGHNT and YYREEE (reference sequence).

The chain combines TRBV30 with TRBJ1-5; 8 bases map to TRBD1. Germline loops: CDR1 GTSNPN, CDR2 SVGIG (reference sequence). This CDR3 spans 15 amino acids. V shed 5 bases, J shed 0 bases, and the junction held 6 bases outside the gene matches. The CDR3 loop reads CAWATGGSSNQPQHF. CDR3 DNA sequence: TGTGCCTGGGCAACAGGGGGGAGTAGCAATCAGCCCCAGCATTTT.

The V gene is TRBV30, the J gene TRBJ2-2; D is perhaps TRBD2 (5 bases). Germline lookup yields CDR1 GTSNPN and CDR2 SVGIG (reference sequence). The CDR3 is 14 residues long. Trimming took off 2 bases at V and 7 bases at J, with 14 bases between the two ends. CDR3 protein: CAWSIGPGFGELFF. The CDR3 region has the DNA TGTGCCTGGAGTATCGGACCGGGGTTCGGGGAGCTGTTTTTT.

The chain links TRBV4-3 to TRBJ1-3; unclear D gene. CDR1 LGHNA and CDR2 YSLEER come from the germline V gene. This CDR3 is 13 amino acids long. Between the trimmed V and J ends, which lost 3 bases and 11 bases, there was a span of 14 bases. The CDR3 bases are TGCGCCAGCAGCCAGCCCGGCGGTGGGTCCATATATTTT. Translating it yields CASSQPGGGSIYF.

The chain recombines TRBV6-5 with TRBJ1-2; no definite D call. Germline loops: CDR1 MNHEY, CDR2 SVGAGI. CDR3 length equals 14 residues. V lost 0 bases to trimming and J lost 4 bases, with 9 bases between them. CDR3 coding DNA: TGTGCCAGCAGTTACTCGACAACCCGCTATGGCTACACCTTC. It is translated as CASSYSTTRYGYTF.